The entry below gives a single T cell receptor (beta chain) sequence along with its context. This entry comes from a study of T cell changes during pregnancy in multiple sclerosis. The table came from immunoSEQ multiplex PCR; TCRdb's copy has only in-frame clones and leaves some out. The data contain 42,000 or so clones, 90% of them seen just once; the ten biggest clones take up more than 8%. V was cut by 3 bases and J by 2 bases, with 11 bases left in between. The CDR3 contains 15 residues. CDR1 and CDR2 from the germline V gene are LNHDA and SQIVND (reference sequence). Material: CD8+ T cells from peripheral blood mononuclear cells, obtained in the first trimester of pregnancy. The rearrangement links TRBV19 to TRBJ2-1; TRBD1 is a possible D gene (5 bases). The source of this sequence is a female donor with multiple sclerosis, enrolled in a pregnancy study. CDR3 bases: TGTGCCAGTAGTATCGACAGCCCAGCCTACAATGAGCAGTTCTTC. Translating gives CASSIDSPAYNEQFF.